These T cell receptor beta chains were read from a single sample in a study of blood T cell repertoires in COVID-19. Sequenced by immunoSEQ multiplex PCR; TCRdb stores in-frame clones only, minus some. The sample contains 55,000 to 65,000 clones, approximately 91% of which appear only once. The source material was peripheral blood. Receptors originate from an older woman with active COVID-19. The CDR3 runs from the conserved cysteine through the conserved F or W. Each record gives: V gene, D gene, clone size, J gene, CDR3 protein, CDR3 DNA. The D gene is left open where the match is weak. Clone size is shown for a subset of rows, as once, few, many or a class of expanded clone.

TRBV7-2	NA	few	TRBJ1-6	CASSLSGGLGFSYNSPLHF	TGTGCCAGCAGCCTCAGTGGAGGACTGGGGTTCTCCTATAATTCACCCCTCCACTTT
TRBV11-3	TRBD2	NA	TRBJ2-7	CASSLRGGYEQYF	TGTGCCAGCAGCTTACGGGGAGGGTACGAGCAGTACTTC
TRBV5-4	NA	NA	TRBJ1-6	CASSSRKEMASSPLHF	TGTGCCAGCAGCTCGCGGAAGGAGATGGCAAGTTCACCCCTCCACTTT
TRBV5-6	NA	NA	TRBJ1-1	CASSLGTNTEAFF	TGTGCCAGCAGCTTGGGGACTAACACTGAAGCTTTCTTT
TRBV6-1	NA	NA	TRBJ1-1	CASSEMRANTEAFF	TGTGCCAGCAGTGAAATGAGGGCCAACACTGAAGCTTTCTTT
TRBV25-1	NA	NA	TRBJ2-3	CASSPVGGAINTQYF	TGTGCCAGCAGCCCCGTGGGGGGGGCCATAAATACGCAGTATTTT
TRBV10-1	NA	NA	TRBJ2-2	CASSEAGIGTGELFF	TGCGCCAGCAGTGAGGCGGGGATTGGAACCGGGGAGCTGTTTTTT
TRBV11-2	NA	NA	TRBJ2-5	CASTLFGPPGAQYF	TGTGCCAGCACCCTCTTTGGACCCCCCGGGGCCCAGTACTTC
TRBV9	NA	NA	TRBJ2-7	CASSVAQNYEQYF	TGTGCCAGCAGCGTAGCTCAGAACTACGAGCAGTACTTC
TRBV28	TRBD1	once	TRBJ1-2	CASSLKGARGYTF	TGTGCCAGCAGTTTGAAGGGGGCTAGGGGCTACACCTTC
TRBV7-2	NA	NA	TRBJ1-2	CASSLGGNYGYTF	TGTGCCAGCAGCTTAGGAGGGAACTATGGCTACACCTTC
TRBV7-2	NA	NA	TRBJ1-1	CASSSVPTEAFF	TGTGCCAGCAGCTCTGTTCCCACTGAAGCTTTCTTT
TRBV2	NA	NA	TRBJ2-7	CASSGVDGLGEQYF	TGTGCCAGCAGTGGGGTCGACGGGTTGGGCGAGCAGTACTTC
TRBV7-9	TRBD1	NA	TRBJ1-5	CASSLTGTGNQPQHF	TGTGCCAGCAGCTTGACAGGGACGGGCAATCAGCCCCAGCATTTT
TRBV20-1	TRBD1	few	TRBJ1-5	CSAGQGGPQHF	TGCAGTGCCGGACAGGGAGGGCCCCAGCATTTT
TRBV9	NA	NA	TRBJ1-2	CASSANVRRMGYGYTF	TGTGCCAGCAGCGCTAACGTCAGGCGCATGGGCTATGGCTACACCTTC
TRBV20-1	NA	NA	TRBJ2-7	CSASPSSYEQYF	TGCAGTGCTAGTCCCAGCTCCTACGAGCAGTACTTC
TRBV7-3	TRBD1	NA	TRBJ1-5	CASSSETGRTFSANQPQHF	TGTGCCAGCAGCTCAGAGACAGGGAGGACCTTTTCTGCTAATCAGCCCCAGCATTTT
TRBV4-1	NA	NA	TRBJ1-2	CASSQGVYGYTF	TGCGCCAGCAGCCAAGGAGTGTATGGCTACACCTTC
TRBV5-1	TRBD2	NA	TRBJ2-1	CASSFASGGAGNEQFF	TGCGCCAGCAGCTTCGCCAGCGGGGGGGCGGGCAATGAGCAGTTCTTC
TRBV9	TRBD1	NA	TRBJ2-5	CASSADGQGYETQYF	TGTGCCAGCAGCGCCGACGGACAGGGGTATGAGACCCAGTACTTC
TRBV7-2	NA	NA	TRBJ2-1	CASSHPTGEQFF	TGTGCCAGCAGCCACCCCACAGGTGAGCAGTTCTTC
TRBV5-1	NA	few	TRBJ2-5	CASSLEGTPQETQYF	TGCGCCAGCAGCTTGGAGGGGACACCTCAAGAGACCCAGTACTTC
TRBV3-1/TRBV3-2	NA	NA	TRBJ2-7	CASSHASARGRGEQYF	TGTGCCAGCAGCCATGCTAGCGCCCGAGGTAGGGGCGAGCAGTACTTC